The clone carrying this T cell receptor beta chain was detected a few times. The target antigen is unknown. Sequencing used immunoSEQ multiplex PCR; TCRdb keeps in-frame clones, though not all of them. The sample has some 150,000 clones, 85% seen once. The sample originates from a study of T cell responses to AZD1222 COVID-19 vaccine. Study results and caveats: There were repertoire samples only from the period after the peak T cell response. Reports say nearly half of spike-specific TCRs go after unmutated variant regions. Among AZD1222 vaccinees, only five or six were seropositive at baseline. Clonal diversity was possibly underestimated, and white British individuals and females predominated among donors.

The specimen comprised peripheral blood, sampled 28 days after the second dose of the MenACWY control vaccine. This clonotype originated in an adult who received the MenACWY meningococcal vaccine as a control.

The CDR3 spells CASSLGGRANEKLFF. CDR3 nucleotides: TGTGCCAGCAGCTTGGGGGGCAGGGCGAATGAAAAACTGTTTTTT. The chain is built from TRBV7-6 and TRBJ1-4; possible D gene TRBD1, 6 bases. The germline gives CDR1 SGHVS, CDR2 FNYEAQ. The V and J ends lost 3 bases and 5 bases respectively, with 13 bases between them. This CDR3 spans 15 amino acids.